The rows below give T cell receptor beta chains drawn from one sample of a study of shared clonotypes between healthy human individuals. This table comes from immunoSEQ multiplex PCR, and its TCRdb copy is limited to in-frame clones, with some not included. The sample holds about 660,000 clones; roughly 70% are singletons and the top ten take approximately 1.6%. Sequenced input: memory CD4+ T cells sorted from blood. These receptors originate from a woman between 25 and 40 years old in good health. CDR3s include the opening cysteine and the closing phenylalanine or tryptophan. Fields, in order: V gene, D gene, J gene, clone size, CDR3 protein, CDR3 DNA. The D gene is left open where the match is weak. Clone size is shown for a subset of rows, as once, few, many or a class of expanded clone.

TRBV28	TRBD2	TRBJ2-7	-	CASSSDGGVIPYEQYF	TGTGCCAGCAGTTCCGATGGGGGGGTCATCCCCTACGAGCAGTACTTC
TRBV28	TRBD1	TRBJ1-1	-	CASSIAGTGSPEAFF	TGTGCCAGCAGCATAGCCGGGACAGGTAGTCCTGAAGCTTTCTTT
TRBV25-1	-	TRBJ2-1	-	CASSVPGLQGQFF	TGTGCCAGCAGTGTACCAGGTTTACAAGGGCAGTTCTTC
TRBV7-9	-	TRBJ1-4	-	CASSLVPTGEKLFF	TGTGCCAGCAGCTTAGTCCCAACGGGGGAAAAACTGTTTTTT
TRBV19	-	TRBJ1-2	-	CASSIDQAGHGYTF	TGTGCCAGTAGTATAGATCAAGCGGGGCATGGCTACACCTTC
TRBV19	TRBD2	TRBJ2-2	once	CASKSMGLAFTGELFF	TGTGCCAGTAAGAGTATGGGACTAGCGTTTACCGGGGAGCTGTTTTTT
TRBV15	TRBD1	TRBJ1-2	-	CATSRGQGTYGYTF	TGTGCCACCAGCAGAGGACAGGGAACCTATGGCTACACCTTC
TRBV28	TRBD1	TRBJ1-1	-	CASSRQGGKAFF	TGTGCCAGCAGTCGACAGGGTGGGAAAGCTTTCTTT
TRBV27	TRBD1	TRBJ2-7	-	CASRWTGQTYEQYF	TGTGCCAGCAGATGGACAGGGCAAACCTACGAGCAGTACTTC
TRBV7-3	-	TRBJ2-1	few	CASSFSGPNYNEQFF	TGTGCCAGCAGCTTTAGCGGACCAAACTACAATGAGCAGTTCTTC
TRBV28	-	TRBJ1-2	-	CASSPQGPANYGYTF	TGTGCCAGCAGTCCGCAGGGCCCAGCTAACTATGGCTACACCTTC